These 13 T cell receptor beta chains originate from one sample sequenced in a study of cytomegalovirus exposure and HLA in healthy donors. Amplification used 60 Vbeta primers and 13 Jbeta primers. Produced via immunoSEQ multiplex PCR; TCRdb's table is partial and in-frame only. Of about 100,000 clones in the sample, approximately 89% are singletons; the top ten hold about 3.7%. The sequenced sample was PBMCs. All receptors come from a man in his thirties or forties in good health and CMV-seronegative.

The chain links TRBV5-1 to TRBJ1-2; possible D gene TRBD1, 6 bases. This CDR3 is 15 amino acids long. CDR1 and CDR2 (germline): SGHRS, YFSETQ. V was trimmed by 0 bases and J by 1 base, leaving 10 bases between them. This CDR3 reads CASSLAPGVNYGYTF. CDR3 nucleotides: TGCGCCAGCAGCTTGGCGCCAGGGGTTAACTATGGCTACACCTTC.

The chain carries TRBV7-6 and TRBJ2-1; 10 bases align to TRBD2. V shed 1 base and J 7 bases; nucleotides not matched to a gene: 13. This CDR3 region has 18 residues. Germline V gives CDR1 SGHVS, CDR2 FNYEAQ. For the CDR3, the DNA is TGTGCCAGCAGCTTAGGAGTTTTGGCTAGCGGGGGAGGGAATGAGCAGTTCTTC. This encodes CASSLGVLASGGGNEQFF.

The chain links TRBV9 to TRBJ2-5; D is uncertain. V was clipped by 0 bases and J by 4 bases, with 7 bases between them. CDR1 and CDR2 (germline): SGDLS, YYNGEE. The CDR3 sequence is 13 residues long. The CDR3 region has the DNA TGTGCCAGCAGCGTAGTAGAGCGAGAGACCCAGTACTTC. Its translation is CASSVVERETQYF.

The chain recombines TRBV14 with TRBJ2-2; perhaps TRBD1 as D (5 bases). The germline V and J ends were trimmed by 2 bases and 4 bases, with 8 bases remaining between them. The CDR3 sequence is 14 residues long. Germline assignment: CDR1 SGHDN and CDR2 FVKESK. The CDR3 sequence: CASSQQGITGELFF. The CDR3 bases are TGTGCCAGCAGCCAACAGGGAATCACCGGGGAGCTGTTTTTT.

The gene calls are TRBV6-5 and TRBJ1-1; unclear D gene. Trimming shortened V by 6 bases and J by 0 bases, and 8 bases separated the two germline ends. The CDR3 has 13 residues. Germline lookup yields CDR1 MNHEY and CDR2 SVGAGI. CDR3 protein: CASSVTVNTEAFF. The CDR3 DNA reads as TGTGCCAGCAGCGTAACAGTGAACACTGAAGCTTTCTTT.

The V call is TRBV4-2, the J call TRBJ1-5; 7 bases are a match to TRBD1. Per germline, CDR1 LGHNA and CDR2 YNFKEQ. This CDR3 has 15 residues. Losses at the gene ends were 0 bases for V and 6 bases for J; bases not matched to a gene: 5. Here the CDR3 reads CASSQDKAGGQPQHF. CDR3 DNA: TGTGCCAGCAGCCAAGATAAGGCAGGGGGTCAGCCCCAGCATTTT.

The V call is TRBV6-4, the J call TRBJ2-3; D not certain. This CDR3 contains 15 residues. Trimming stripped 0 bases from V and 4 bases from J, with 11 bases between. CDR1 is MRHNA, CDR2 SNTAGT, per germline. In DNA form, the CDR3 reads TGTGCCAGCAGTGACTCTGAGAGTACCTCAGATACGCAGTATTTT. Its translation is CASSDSESTSDTQYF.

The rearrangement links TRBV4-3 to TRBJ2-7; 7 bases map to TRBD1. Trimming took 0 bases from V and 2 from J; bases not matched to a gene: 1. This CDR3 is built from 14 residues. Germline CDR1 is LGHNA and CDR2 is YSLEER. The CDR3 DNA reads as TGCGCCAGCAGCCAAGACGGGACAGCCTACGAGCAGTACTTC. Translating it yields CASSQDGTAYEQYF.

The chain is built from TRBV7-8 and TRBJ1-5; the match to TRBD1 covers 11 bases. Germline V gene lookup returns CDR1 SGHVS and CDR2 FQNEAQ. V was clipped by 5 bases and J by 5 bases; unmatched bases: 11. The CDR3 runs 17 residues. For the CDR3, the DNA is TGTGCCAGCAGCACCCGGACAGGGGGCGACGGTGATCAGCCCCAGCATTTT. This codes for CASSTRTGGDGDQPQHF.

The genes are TRBV7-9 and TRBJ2-7, with a tentative D call TRBD2 (6 bases). Germline CDR1 SEHNR, CDR2 FQNEAQ (reference sequence). CDR3 size: 9 residues. CDR3 nucleotides: TGTATTAGCGGCTACGAGCAGTACTTC. Translating it yields CISGYEQYF.

V usage is TRBV5-6 and J usage is TRBJ2-7; perhaps TRBD2 as D (5 bases). V was cut by 0 bases and J by 3 bases, with 16 bases left in between. The CDR3 has 16 residues. Germline V gene lookup returns CDR1 SGHDT and CDR2 YYEEEE. The CDR3 reads CASSLGERPEHYEQYF. The CDR3 DNA is TGTGCCAGCAGCTTGGGGGAGAGGCCTGAGCACTACGAGCAGTACTTC. The variable domain in full, completed from reference TRBV5-6 and TRBJ2-7, reads DAGVTQSPTHLIKTRGQQVTLRCSPKSGHDTVSWYQQALGQGPQFIFQYYEEEERQRGNFPDRFSGHQFPNYSSELNVNALLLGDSALYLCASSLGERPEHYEQYFGPGTRLTVT.

V and J are TRBV5-4 and TRBJ1-1; TRBD1 is a possible D gene (5 bases). This CDR3 is 13 amino acids long. Per the germline V gene, CDR1 is SGHNT and CDR2 is YYREEE (reference sequence). With 1 base removed from V and 1 base from J, the gap between germline ends came to 5 bases. CDR3 sequence (DNA): TGTGCCAGCAGCTTGACAGGGAACACTGAAGCTTTCTTT. Translation: CASSLTGNTEAFF.

The chain recombines TRBV27 with TRBJ2-6; unclear D gene. The ends were cut back, 7 bases at V and 0 bases at J, with 10 bases in the middle. CDR1 is MNHEY, CDR2 SMNVEV, per germline (reference sequence). The CDR3 is 15 amino acids. This CDR3 is CASTLRSSGANVLTF. The CDR3 DNA reads as TGTGCCAGCACCCTACGGTCCTCTGGGGCCAACGTCCTGACTTTC.